The 17 T cell receptor beta chains below were found in one sample sequenced in a study of blood T cells in healthy people across ages. Alongside a J-beta primer mix, a sample-barcoded 5' primer served in a second PCR lasting roughly 6 to 11 cycles. TCRdb analysed the 5' RACE reads with MiXCR anew, one entry per CDR3 protein. This sample yields 1.5 million to 1.9 million distinct CDR3 sequences, of which 40% to 45% are seen a single time; about 4% belongs to the top ten. The specimen sequenced was blood. The receptor source for this set is a woman aged 18-30 years in good health.

The V call is TRBV29-1, the J call TRBJ1-2; no firm D call. Trimming took off 7 bases at V and 0 bases at J, with 9 bases between the two ends. CDR3 length equals 12 residues. Germline CDR1 reads SQVTM; CDR2 reads ANQGSEA. The CDR3 region is CSAPTPNYGYTF. The CDR3 DNA is TGCAGCGCCCCGACACCTAACTATGGCTACACCTTC. Together with reference TRBV29-1 and TRBJ1-2, the CDR3 gives the full variable domain: SAVISQKPSRDICQRGTSLTIQCQVDSQVTMMFWYRQQPGQSLTLIATANQGSEATYESGFVIDKFPISRPNLTFSTLTVSNMSPEDSSIYLCSAPTPNYGYTFGSGTRLTVV.

The V and J genes are TRBV6-2 or TRBV6-3 and TRBJ2-1; D gene ambiguous. The CDR3 runs 14 residues. Germline V gene data show CDR1 as MNHEY and CDR2 as SVGEGT. V was shortened by 6 bases and J by 0 bases, with 9 bases between the two germline ends. CDR3 in amino acids: CASREPSSYNEQFF. The DNA for the CDR3 is TGTGCCAGCAGAGAGCCAAGCTCCTACAATGAGCAGTTCTTC.

This clonotype appeared a single time. The V call is TRBV27, the J call TRBJ1-6, with TRBD1 identical over 10 bases. CDR1 is MNHEY, CDR2 SMNVEV, per germline (reference sequence). V shed 6 bases, J shed 9 bases, and the junction held 8 bases outside the gene matches. The CDR3 sequence is 15 residues long. CDR3 DNA: TGTGCCAGCAGAAAGTACCGGGACAGGGGTTCACCCCTCCACTTT. Protein: CASRKYRDRGSPLHF.

This clonotype was recorded a few times. The genes are TRBV29-1 and TRBJ1-1; D perhaps matches TRBD1 (5 bases). CDR1 is SQVTM and CDR2 is ANQGSEA in the germline V gene. Trimming stripped 5 bases from V and 1 base from J, with 11 bases between. The CDR3 has 13 amino acids. CDR3 region: CSVNRQKNTEAFF. In nucleotides, the CDR3 is TGCAGCGTTAATCGACAGAAGAACACTGAAGCTTTCTTT.

For the CDR3, the DNA is TGTGCCAGCAGCATAGAGTTGGGTGAGCAGTTCTTC. Translation gives CASSIELGEQFF. This chain connects TRBV9 to TRBJ2-1, with D unclear. Germline V lookup: CDR1 SGDLS, CDR2 YYNGEE. V dropped 4 bases and J dropped 9 bases, with 11 bases sitting between them. The CDR3 length is 12 residues.

The chain uses TRBV4-3 and TRBJ1-2, with D possibly TRBD1 on 5 matching bases. CDR3 length: 16 amino acids. V was shortened by 3 bases and J by 2 bases, with 16 bases between the two germline ends. Germline CDR1 is LGHNA and CDR2 is YSLEER. CDR3 nucleotide sequence: TGCGCCAGCAGCCATGACATGAGGGGTTCCAACTATGGCTACACCTTC. This translates into CASSHDMRGSNYGYTF.

This clonotype was seen once. The CDR3 is CASSPTLGAYNEQFF. The CDR3 DNA is TGTGCCAGCAGCCCGACCTTAGGCGCCTACAATGAGCAGTTCTTC. V and J are TRBV9 and TRBJ2-1, with D unresolved. Germline lookup yields CDR1 SGDLS and CDR2 YYNGEE. This CDR3 is built from 15 residues. V was trimmed by 4 bases and J by 2 bases, leaving 13 bases between them. The full variable domain, completed using reference TRBV9 and TRBJ2-1, is DSGVTQTPKHLITATGQRVTLRCSPRSGDLSVYWYQQSLDQGLQFLIQYYNGEERAKGNILERFSAQQFPDLHSELNLSSLELGDSALYFCASSPTLGAYNEQFFGPGTRLTVL.

The chain couples TRBV15 to TRBJ2-3; D could derive from TRBD1 or TRBD2 (6 bases each). CDR3 length: 15 amino acids. From germline, CDR1 is LNHNV and CDR2 YYDKDF (reference sequence). V was shortened by 3 bases and J by 3 bases, with 13 bases between the two germline ends. DNA of the CDR3: TGTGCCACCAGCAGTGCGGCGGGACAAACAGATACGCAGTATTTT. Amino acids: CATSSAAGQTDTQYF. The full variable domain, rest sourced from reference TRBV15 and TRBJ2-3, is DAMVIQNPRYQVTQFGKPVTLSCSQTLNHNVMYWYQQKSSQAPKLLFHYYDKDFNNEADTPDNFQSRRPNTSFCFLDIRSPGLGDTAMYLCATSSAAGQTDTQYFGPGTRLTVL.

The CDR3 DNA reads as TGCGCCAGCAGCCAAGAACGGACTAGCGGGGGGCCCACCTACGAGCAGTACTTC. Its protein product is CASSQERTSGGPTYEQYF. The J gene is TRBJ2-5, the V gene TRBV4-3; 14 nucleotides match TRBD2. The DNA end is a closer match to TRBJ2-7, so the J assignment may be wrong. The germline V gene has CDR1 LGHNA and CDR2 YSLEER. The CDR3 is made up of 18 amino acids.

V and J are TRBV6-2 or TRBV6-3 and TRBJ2-5; 7 nucleotides align to TRBD2. V trimming: 7 bases; J trimming: 0 bases; junction bases outside the gene matches: 8. Per germline, CDR1 MNHEY and CDR2 SVGEGT. This CDR3 region has 15 residues. This CDR3 reads CASTPFSGYQETQYF. Here the CDR3 DNA reads TGTGCCAGCACCCCCTTTAGCGGGTACCAAGAGACCCAGTACTTC.

Comment on this clonotype: This may be a read error: a much more frequent sequence differs by one nucleotide. This rearrangement joins TRBV4-1 to TRBJ2-5; 11 nucleotides align to TRBD1. Germline trimming cut 0 bases from V and 11 bases from J; bases unmatched to any gene: 11. This CDR3 comprises 16 residues. Germline values: CDR1 MGHRA, CDR2 YSYEKL. The CDR3 sequence: CASSQDRTGGWNGQYF. The DNA for the CDR3 is TGCGCCAGCAGCCAAGATCGGACAGGGGGCTGGAATGGGCAGTACTTC.

This clonotype turned up a few times. V and J are TRBV4-1 and TRBJ2-7, with 9 bases lining up with TRBD2. Near its end, the DNA agrees better with TRBJ2-4, so the J call may be wrong. Germline V lookup: CDR1 MGHRA, CDR2 YSYEKL. The CDR3 is 17 residues long. CDR3 nucleotides: TGCGCCAGCAGCCAAGAAGATGGGCGGGGGGGTAGAAACATTCAGTACTTC. Protein product: CASSQEDGRGGRNIQYF.

The gene calls are TRBV7-9 and TRBJ2-5; D may be TRBD2 (6 bases). The J call may be wrong; the DNA end is better matched by TRBJ2-7. Per germline, CDR1 SEHNR and CDR2 FQNEAQ (reference sequence). The CDR3 extends over 15 amino acids. CDR3 sequence: CASRYKEGGVYEQYF. DNA for the CDR3: TGTGCCAGCAGATACAAGGAGGGAGGAGTCTACGAGCAGTACTTC.

The rearrangement uses TRBV20-1 and TRBJ2-7; 10 bases map to TRBD1. The V segment lost 0 bases and the J segment 11 bases; nucleotides outside the gene matches: 16. Germline loops: CDR1 DFQATT, CDR2 SNEGSKA (reference sequence). The CDR3 has 16 amino acids. The CDR3 is CSARDRTGTGEDSEYF. CDR3 in DNA: TGCAGTGCTAGAGATCGGACCGGGACAGGGGAAGATTCGGAGTACTTC.

Only a few counts were recorded for this clonotype. The chain links TRBV21-1 to TRBJ1-2; the table's D call, TRBD1, was not checked against the DNA. TRBV21-1 is tagged as a pseudogene. This CDR3 region has 13 residues. CDR3 region: CASRQGARDGYTF. CDR3 sequence (DNA): TGTGCCAGCAGGCAGGGGGCCAGGGATGGCTACACCTTC.

This sequence joins TRBV27 and TRBJ2-1, with 11 bases lining up with TRBD2. This CDR3 has 16 residues. The germline V gene encodes CDR1 MNHEY and CDR2 SMNVEV (reference sequence). V dropped 8 bases and J dropped 6; count of bases not matched to a gene: 12. DNA for the CDR3: TGTGCCAGCGGCTCCGCTAGCGGGGGGCCGGGCAATGAGCAGTTCTTC. Protein: CASGSASGGPGNEQFF.

In this sample, this clonotype turned up a few times. V is TRBV28 and J is TRBJ2-1, with D unresolved. Germline CDR1 is MDHEN and CDR2 is SYDVKM. V was pared by 4 bases and J by 5 bases, with 15 bases between. CDR3 length equals 15 residues. The CDR3 DNA reads as TGTGCCAGCAGTTCAGATCCGGACCATGACAATGAGCAGTTCTTC. This gives the protein CASSSDPDHDNEQFF.